This is a list of T cell receptor beta chains from one sample in a study of control samples from healthy donors and cancer patients. Assay used: immunoSEQ multiplex PCR; TCRdb lists only in-frame clones, some missing. Of 100,000 to 150,000 clones listed, roughly 89% were seen once; the top ten hold roughly 7.8%. Sequenced input: PBMCs. These receptors were collected from a man over 45 with head and neck cancer. Both conserved end residues are part of each CDR3. A D gene is named only where the DNA matches it firmly. Where a row states a size, it is once, few, many or the class of an expanded clone; other rows omit it.

TRBJ2-1,NA,TRBD1,TRBV5-6,TGTGCCAGCAGCTTGCCCAGGGGGAATGAGCAGTTCTTC,CASSLPRGNEQFF
TRBJ2-1,NA,TRBD2,TRBV6-5,TGTGCCAGCAGGGCCCGGGGGGGCAGAAATGAGCAGTTCTTC,CASRARGGRNEQFF
TRBJ2-4,NA,NA,TRBV28,TGTGCCAGCTGCCCGGAGGGAGTAGCCAAAAACATTCAGTACTTC,CASCPEGVAKNIQYF
TRBJ2-7,NA,TRBD1,TRBV28,TGTGCCAGCAGTTCGGGACAGGGGCCCTACGAGCAGTACTTC,CASSSGQGPYEQYF
TRBJ2-1,NA,NA,TRBV3-1/TRBV3-2,TGTGCCAGCAGCCAAGGGTCTAGCTATGAGCAGTTCTTC,CASSQGSSYEQFF
TRBJ2-7,NA,NA,TRBV29-1,TGCAGCGTGGAAACTCCGAGCTACGAGCAGTACTTC,CSVETPSYEQYF
TRBJ2-7,NA,NA,TRBV19,TGTGCCAGTAGTATCTCGAGCGGCGGAAGGGGTTTACTCGAGCAGTACTTC,CASSISSGGRGLLEQYF
TRBJ2-7,NA,TRBD1,TRBV28,TGTGCCAGCAGTTTACCCGGGACAGGGGGTTCCGAGCAGTACTTC,CASSLPGTGGSEQYF
TRBJ2-7,few,NA,TRBV5-6,TGTGCCAGCAGCTCGGACTGGAGCTCCTACGAGCAGTACTTC,CASSSDWSSYEQYF
TRBJ2-3,NA,TRBD2,TRBV19,TGTGCCAGTAGAGATAGCGGACTAGCCGGGGCAGATACGCAGTATTTT,CASRDSGLAGADTQYF
TRBJ2-5,NA,NA,TRBV7-9,TGTGCCAGTTGGGAGGCAGGGGAGGAGACCCAGTACTTC,CASWEAGEETQYF
TRBJ2-1,once,TRBD2,TRBV5-1,TGCGCCAGCAGCCCGACTAGCGGCTCCTACAATGAGCAGTTCTTC,CASSPTSGSYNEQFF
TRBJ2-1,NA,NA,TRBV11-1,TGTGCCAGCAGCTTAGCGTCATACAATGAGCAGTTCTTC,CASSLASYNEQFF
TRBJ2-7,once,TRBD2,TRBV27,TGTGCCAGCTCTAGCGGGGGGGGTAGGGAGCAGTACTTC,CASSSGGGREQYF
TRBJ2-7,NA,NA,TRBV21-1,TGTGCCAGCAGTTCCCGGACACCTCACTCCTACGAGCAGTACTTC,CASSSRTPHSYEQYF
TRBJ2-1,NA,NA,TRBV6-4,TGTGCCAGCAGTGAGGAGGGCGGGGGCTTTTACAATGAGCAGTTCTTC,CASSEEGGGFYNEQFF
TRBJ1-4,NA,NA,TRBV28,TGTGCCAGCAGAAGTCCCGGGACAAGGGGCGAACTGTTTTTT,CASRSPGTRGELFF
TRBJ1-2,NA,NA,TRBV11-2,TGTGCCAGCAGCTCCTCACAGGGAAACTATGGCTACACCTTC,CASSSSQGNYGYTF
TRBJ1-4,NA,NA,TRBV4-1,TGCGCCAGCAGCCTAACCTTTGGTGAAAAACTGTTTTTT,CASSLTFGEKLFF
TRBJ1-6,few,NA,TRBV28,TGTGCCAGCAGCCTCACAGGGATGAGTCCACCCCTCCACTTT,CASSLTGMSPPLHF
TRBJ1-1,NA,NA,TRBV27,TGTGCCAGCAGTCTATACACGGGGGACACTGAAGCTTTCTTT,CASSLYTGDTEAFF
TRBJ2-1,NA,TRBD1,TRBV6-1,TGTGCCAGCAGTGAAGGACAGGGGGGAATATCCTACAATGAGCAGTTCTTC,CASSEGQGGISYNEQFF
TRBJ2-7,NA,TRBD2,TRBV6-5,TGTGCCAGCAGTACTAGCGGGAGGGTCTACGAGCAGTACTTC,CASSTSGRVYEQYF
TRBJ2-5,NA,TRBD2,TRBV28,TGTGCCAGCAGTTTCGAGTGGGAGGGCCAGTACTTC,CASSFEWEGQYF
TRBJ2-4,NA,NA,TRBV19,TGTGCCAGTAGTATGGGTGGCAACATTCAGTACTTC,CASSMGGNIQYF
TRBJ2-7,NA,NA,TRBV10-3,TGTGCCATCAGTGAGTCGGGGGGCAAGTCCTACGAGCAGTACTTC,CAISESGGKSYEQYF
TRBJ2-1,NA,NA,TRBV6-5,TGTGCCAGCGGGCTAGCTGGGGATGCCAATGAGCAGTTCTTC,CASGLAGDANEQFF
TRBJ1-1,NA,NA,TRBV6-2/TRBV6-3,TGTGCCAGCAGTCTCCGTGCAGGGAACACTGAAGCTTTCTTT,CASSLRAGNTEAFF
TRBJ2-1,NA,TRBD1,TRBV28,TGTGCCAGCAGTTTATATGGGACAGGGGCCTACAATGAGCAGTTCTTC,CASSLYGTGAYNEQFF
TRBJ2-1,NA,NA,TRBV3-1/TRBV3-2,TGTGCCAGCAGCCACCCGGGCAATGAGCAGTTCTTC,CASSHPGNEQFF
TRBJ2-7,NA,NA,TRBV11-2,TGTGCCAGCAGCTTAACTGGGGAGGAGCAGTACTTC,CASSLTGEEQYF
TRBJ1-1,NA,NA,TRBV11-2,TGTGCCAGCACCACCCCGGGAGAGAACACTGAAGCTTTCTTT,CASTTPGENTEAFF
TRBJ1-2,NA,NA,TRBV24-1,TGTGCCACCAGTGAACAGGGTACAGGCTACACCTTC,CATSEQGTGYTF
TRBJ2-1,NA,NA,TRBV2,TGTGCCAGCAGTGATCAGGGGAAGGGAGGCAATGAGCAGTTCTTC,CASSDQGKGGNEQFF
TRBJ2-5,NA,NA,TRBV6-5,TGTGCCAGCAGCCCGGGGTGGGAGACCCAGTACTTC,CASSPGWETQYF
TRBJ1-4,NA,TRBD1,TRBV28,TGTGCCAGCAGCTCTTCCGGGACAGATAATGAAAAACTGTTTTTT,CASSSSGTDNEKLFF
TRBJ2-1,NA,TRBD1,TRBV28,TGTGCCAGCAGTTCAATAGGGGGACAGTACAATGAGCAGTTCTTC,CASSSIGGQYNEQFF
TRBJ1-6,once,NA,TRBV5-1,TGCGCCAGCAGCTTGGTTGGCAGGAGCTCACCCCTCCACTTT,CASSLVGRSSPLHF
TRBJ2-3,NA,NA,TRBV11-3,TGTGCCAGCAGCTTACGGGCCCCTTATACGCAGTATTTT,CASSLRAPYTQYF
TRBJ2-7,NA,TRBD1,TRBV29-1,TGCAGCGTGAGGGGGACAGGCTGGCCCGAGCAGTACTTC,CSVRGTGWPEQYF
TRBJ2-1,NA,NA,TRBV11-3,TGTGCCAGCAGCCTCGGTTACAGGGAGCAGTTCTTC,CASSLGYREQFF
TRBJ1-3,NA,NA,TRBV5-1,TGCGCCAGCAGGAAGACCGATGGGCCCAACTCTGGAAACACCATATATTTT,CASRKTDGPNSGNTIYF
TRBJ2-7,NA,NA,TRBV5-6,TGTGCCAGCAGGACCCAGGGGGGGCCCTACGAGCAGTACTTC,CASRTQGGPYEQYF
TRBJ2-5,NA,NA,TRBV4-1,TGCGCCAGCAGCCAAGATCTGGCTAGCGCTGGCCAAGAGACCCAGTACTTC,CASSQDLASAGQETQYF
TRBJ2-7,once,NA,TRBV28,TGTGCCAGCAGTTTATGGTGGGGACCGAGCTCCTACGAGCAGTACTTC,CASSLWWGPSSYEQYF
TRBJ1-1,NA,NA,TRBV7-3,TGTGCCAGCAGCTCAGGCCCGGGGGGCACTGAAGCTTTCTTT,CASSSGPGGTEAFF
TRBJ1-2,NA,TRBD1,TRBV5-1,TGCGCCAGCAGCCACTCGACCGGGACAGGACCTAACTATGGCTACACCTTC,CASSHSTGTGPNYGYTF
TRBJ1-2,once,NA,TRBV28,TGTGCCAGCAGTTCCGGGGAACTCTATGGCTACACCTTC,CASSSGELYGYTF
TRBJ2-5,NA,NA,TRBV6-1,TGTGCCAGCAGTGAAGCGAGGCGGGAGACCCAGTACTTC,CASSEARRETQYF